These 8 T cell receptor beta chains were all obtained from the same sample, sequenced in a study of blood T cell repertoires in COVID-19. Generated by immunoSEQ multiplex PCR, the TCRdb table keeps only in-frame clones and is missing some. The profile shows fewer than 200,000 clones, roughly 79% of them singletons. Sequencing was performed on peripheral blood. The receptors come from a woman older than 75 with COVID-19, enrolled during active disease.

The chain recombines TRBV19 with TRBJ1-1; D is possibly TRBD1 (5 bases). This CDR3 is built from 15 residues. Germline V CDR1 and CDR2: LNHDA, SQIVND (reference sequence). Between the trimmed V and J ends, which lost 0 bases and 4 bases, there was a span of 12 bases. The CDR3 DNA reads TGTGCCAGTAGTATAGAGGGGGGTCCTGGCACTGAAGCTTTCTTT. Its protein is CASSIEGGPGTEAFF.

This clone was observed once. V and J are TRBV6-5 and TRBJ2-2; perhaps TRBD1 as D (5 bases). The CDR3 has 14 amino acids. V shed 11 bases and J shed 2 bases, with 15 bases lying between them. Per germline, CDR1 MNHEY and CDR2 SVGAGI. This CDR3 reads CACARDRNTGELFF. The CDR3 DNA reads TGTGCCTGTGCCCGAGACAGAAACACCGGGGAGCTGTTTTTT.

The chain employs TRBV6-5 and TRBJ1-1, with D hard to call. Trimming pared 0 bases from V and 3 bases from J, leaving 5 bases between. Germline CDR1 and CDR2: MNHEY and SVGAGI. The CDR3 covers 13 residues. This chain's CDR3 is CASSYSADTEAFF. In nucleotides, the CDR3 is TGTGCCAGCAGTTACTCGGCCGACACTGAAGCTTTCTTT.

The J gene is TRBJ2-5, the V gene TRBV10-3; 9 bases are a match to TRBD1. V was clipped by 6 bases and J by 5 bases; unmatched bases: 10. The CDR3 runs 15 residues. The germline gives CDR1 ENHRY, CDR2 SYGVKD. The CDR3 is CAISPGTGRIETQYF. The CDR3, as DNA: TGTGCCATCAGCCCCGGGACAGGGCGTATCGAGACCCAGTACTTC.

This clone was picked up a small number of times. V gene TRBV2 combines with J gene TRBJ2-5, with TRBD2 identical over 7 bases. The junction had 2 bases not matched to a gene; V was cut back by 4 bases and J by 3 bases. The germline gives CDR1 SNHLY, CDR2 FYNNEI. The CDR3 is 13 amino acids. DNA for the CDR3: TGTGCCAGCAGTGGAGGACTAGAAGAGACCCAGTACTTC. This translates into CASSGGLEETQYF.

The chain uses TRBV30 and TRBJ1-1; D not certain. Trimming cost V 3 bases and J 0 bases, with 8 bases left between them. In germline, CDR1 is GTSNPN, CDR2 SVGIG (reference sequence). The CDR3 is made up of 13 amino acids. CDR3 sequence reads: CAWRPVMNTEAFF. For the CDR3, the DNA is TGTGCCTGGAGACCGGTCATGAACACTGAAGCTTTCTTT.

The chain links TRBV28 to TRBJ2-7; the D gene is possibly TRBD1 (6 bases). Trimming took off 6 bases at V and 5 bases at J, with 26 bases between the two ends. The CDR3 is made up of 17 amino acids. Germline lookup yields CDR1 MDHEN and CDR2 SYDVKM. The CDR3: CASSSPLLGGYPDEQYF. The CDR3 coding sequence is TGTGCCAGCAGCTCACCCCTCCTAGGGGGATATCCCGACGAGCAGTACTTC.

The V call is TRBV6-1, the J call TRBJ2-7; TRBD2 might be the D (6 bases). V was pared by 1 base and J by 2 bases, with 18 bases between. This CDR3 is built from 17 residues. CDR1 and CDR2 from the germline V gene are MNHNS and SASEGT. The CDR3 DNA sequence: TGTGCCAGCAGTGAAGGGGGGGATGGAACAGGAGCCTACGAGCAGTACTTC. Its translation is CASSEGGDGTGAYEQYF.